The source of this T cell receptor beta chain is a study of cytomegalovirus exposure and HLA in healthy donors. Study in general: The roughly 670 first-cohort repertoires and the 95 to 150 validation repertoires shared the same platform, a later analysis reported. Study findings and constraints: The study found most TCR sequences rare, yet found some public TCRs in many donors.

This CDR3 is built from 14 residues. Germline V lookup: CDR1 SNHLY, CDR2 FYNNEI. The V and J ends lost 4 bases and 0 bases, in that order; junction bases with no gene match: 3. Remarks on this clone: The antigen remains undetermined.

Assay used: immunoSEQ multiplex PCR; TCRdb lists only in-frame clones, some missing. The sample records roughly 90,000 clones, roughly 85% being singletons. This chain links TRBV2 with TRBJ2-7; 7 bases are shared with TRBD2. Sequences were obtained from PBMCs. The TCR comes from a man aged 18 to 29 in good health and CMV-seropositive. The CDR3: CASSVGGSSYEQYF. The CDR3 DNA follows: TGTGCCAGCAGTGTCGGCGGGAGCTCCTACGAGCAGTACTTC.